Each of the 29 T cell receptor beta chains below was sequenced from the same sample in a study of OX40 agonist ivuxolimab in advanced cancers. Generated by immunoSEQ multiplex PCR, the TCRdb table keeps only in-frame clones and is missing some. This sample yields approximately 78,000 clones, of which about 82% are seen a single time; approximately 7% belongs to the top ten. The sequencing here drew on CD4+ or CD8+ T cells sorted from blood, taken in a trial of the OX40 agonist ivuxolimab. These receptors originate from an adult with an advanced solid tumor such as melanoma, head and neck, liver or kidney cancer.

The chain is built from TRBV13 and TRBJ1-2, with D tentatively TRBD1 (5 bases). The ends were cut back, 6 bases at V and 5 bases at J, with 13 bases in the middle. The V gene's germline CDR1 is PRHDT and CDR2 FYEKMQ (reference sequence). This CDR3 contains 13 residues. The CDR3 sequence: CASSPLTGYGYTF. In nucleotides, the CDR3 is TGTGCCAGCAGTCCCCTCACAGGTTATGGCTACACCTTC.

This chain uses TRBV18 with TRBJ1-1, with D tentatively TRBD1 (5 bases). In germline, CDR1 is KGHSH, CDR2 LQKENI. CDR3 size: 15 residues. Trimming took off 2 bases at V and 3 bases at J, with 13 bases between the two ends. CDR3 region: CASSPRQVGDTEAFF. In nucleotides, the CDR3 is TGTGCCAGCTCACCAAGGCAGGTGGGGGACACTGAAGCTTTCTTT.

Concerning this clone itself: Other DNA sequences of this sample code for an identical CDR3. The chain links TRBV27 to TRBJ2-2; TRBD2 matches at 10 bases. Germline CDR1 MNHEY, CDR2 SMNVEV (reference sequence). CDR3 length equals 17 residues. With 1 base clipped from V and 8 bases from J, the junction kept 10 bases outside the gene matches. CDR3 sequence (DNA): TGTGCCAGCAGTTTATTAGGAGCGGGGGGGCAAACTGGGGAGCTGTTTTTT. This translates into CASSLLGAGGQTGELFF.

The V call is TRBV29-1, the J call TRBJ2-5, with unresolved D. Matching the DNA end better, TRBJ2-7 makes the J call doubtful. Germline assignment: CDR1 SQVTM and CDR2 ANQGSEA. The CDR3 runs to 14 residues. The CDR3 sequence: CSVEFTSSSYEQYF. The CDR3 DNA is TGCAGCGTTGAATTTACGAGTTCAAGCTACGAGCAGTACTTC.

V is TRBV9 and J is TRBJ1-3; D is undetermined. The CDR3 loop spans 16 amino acids. Germline values: CDR1 SGDLS, CDR2 YYNGEE. Between the trimmed V and J ends, which lost 4 bases and 1 base, there was a span of 15 bases. The DNA for the CDR3 is TGTGCCAGCAGCCAAGGACTAGAGGATTCTGGAAACACCATATATTTT. Its protein is CASSQGLEDSGNTIYF.

This chain joins TRBV7-3 and TRBJ2-1; D not certain. The CDR3 covers 12 residues. Germline CDR1 and CDR2: SGHTA and FQGTGA. V gave up 1 base and J gave up 7 bases, with 5 bases separating them. The CDR3 is CASSLMGNEQFF. Here the CDR3 DNA reads TGTGCCAGCAGCTTAATGGGGAATGAGCAGTTCTTC.

V gene TRBV5-4 combines with J gene TRBJ2-7; D remains ambiguous. The CDR3 length is 16 residues. The germline V gene encodes CDR1 SGHNT and CDR2 YYREEE (reference sequence). V was cut by 0 bases and J by 0 bases, with 13 bases left in between. CDR3 region: CASSLGLPEHSYEQYF. CDR3 DNA sequence: TGTGCCAGCAGCTTGGGTTTGCCGGAGCACTCCTACGAGCAGTACTTC.

The chain uses TRBV27 and TRBJ2-7; TRBD1 aligns across 9 bases. Per germline, CDR1 MNHEY and CDR2 SMNVEV (reference sequence). The CDR3 extends over 15 amino acids. Trimming took 6 bases from V and 3 from J; bases not matched to a gene: 9. Here the CDR3 reads CASRAGQGLGYEQYF. CDR3 coding DNA: TGTGCCAGCAGAGCGGGACAGGGTTTGGGCTACGAGCAGTACTTC.

This clone has only one observation. The chain couples TRBV7-3 to TRBJ2-5, with 7 nucleotides matching TRBD2. J lost 5 bases, V lost 2 bases, and 2 bases had no gene match. Germline V gene data show CDR1 as SGHTA and CDR2 as FQGTGA. The CDR3 sequence is 13 residues long. The DNA of the CDR3 is TGTGCCAGCAGCTTAGGGGGAGGGGAGACCCAGTACTTC. This gives the protein CASSLGGGETQYF.

The chain has TRBV29-1 and TRBJ2-7, with 8 bases aligning to TRBD1. Germline V lookup: CDR1 SQVTM, CDR2 ANQGSEA. The CDR3 extends over 16 amino acids. Unmatched junction bases numbered 12, after V lost 3 bases and J lost 2 bases. CDR3: CSVEKWQGATTYEQYF. The CDR3, as DNA: TGCAGCGTTGAGAAATGGCAGGGGGCGACGACCTACGAGCAGTACTTC.

This clone came up a few times. The rearrangement joins TRBV30 to TRBJ1-1; D unresolved. V dropped 2 bases and J dropped 2 bases, with 9 bases sitting between them. The CDR3 loop spans 13 amino acids. From germline, CDR1 is GTSNPN and CDR2 SVGIG (reference sequence). CDR3 loop: CAWSPPRNTEAFF. CDR3 coding DNA: TGTGCCTGGAGTCCCCCGAGAAACACTGAAGCTTTCTTT.

This chain joins TRBV6-6 and TRBJ1-1; D gene ambiguous. Trimming shortened V by 6 bases and J by 10 bases, and 15 bases separated the two germline ends. This CDR3 is built from 12 residues. Per the germline V gene, CDR1 is MNHNY and CDR2 is SVGAGI (reference sequence). CDR3 nucleotide sequence: TGTGCCAGCAGGTCCAACAATTTGGGAGCTTTCTTT. Translating gives CASRSNNLGAFF.

This chain uses TRBV5-1 with TRBJ1-5; possible D gene TRBD1, 5 bases. The CDR3 sequence is 16 residues long. The germline gives CDR1 SGHRS, CDR2 YFSETQ. Trimming pared 4 bases from V and 0 bases from J, leaving 14 bases between. The CDR3 sequence is CASSLGDSFSNQPQHF. The DNA of the CDR3 is TGCGCCAGCAGCCTAGGCGACAGTTTTAGCAATCAGCCCCAGCATTTT.

This chain uses TRBV27 with TRBJ1-6, with TRBD1 identical over 10 bases. This CDR3 is 14 amino acids long. Per the germline V gene, CDR1 is MNHEY and CDR2 is SMNVEV (reference sequence). After removal of 4 bases from V and 11 bases from J, the junction contained 5 bases not matched to a gene. DNA of the CDR3: TGTGCCAGCAGTTCCGGGACAGGGGTGGCACCCCTCCACTTT. As protein: CASSSGTGVAPLHF.

The chain is built from TRBV18 and TRBJ1-4; 8 nucleotides match TRBD1. J gave up 5 bases and V 4 bases, and 3 bases lay outside the gene matches. This CDR3 contains 14 residues. Germline-derived CDR1 and CDR2 are KGHSH and LQKENI. CDR3 region: CASSLDRENEKLFF. The DNA for the CDR3 is TGTGCCAGCTCACTGGACAGGGAGAATGAAAAACTGTTTTTT. The full variable domain, in which reference TRBV18 and TRBJ1-4 provide the parts outside the CDR3, is NAGVMQNPRHLVRRRGQEARLRCSPMKGHSHVYWYRQLPEEGLKFMVYLQKENIIDESGMPKERFSAEFPKEGPSILRIQQVVRGDSAAYFCASSLDRENEKLFFGSGTQLSVL.

This clone was recorded once. The chain uses TRBV6-1 and TRBJ1-1; 7 nucleotides match TRBD1. Germline V gene lookup returns CDR1 MNHNS and CDR2 SASEGT. J gave up 5 bases and V 1 base, and 1 base lay outside the gene matches. The CDR3 runs 13 residues. The CDR3 loop is CASSEVGQTEAFF. CDR3 nucleotide sequence: TGTGCCAGCAGTGAAGTGGGACAGACTGAAGCTTTCTTT.

This sequence joins TRBV11-3 and TRBJ1-4; 9 bases map to TRBD1. This CDR3 region has 15 residues. V gave up 5 bases and J gave up 11 bases; unmatched junction bases: 12. Germline-derived CDR1 and CDR2 are SGHNT and YENEEA. In DNA, the CDR3 is TGTGCCAGCAGCCCACAGGGGGCCCTCAAGGAGAAACTGTTTTTT. Residues: CASSPQGALKEKLFF.

The chain uses TRBV15 and TRBJ2-1; D ambiguous. The CDR3 extends over 13 amino acids. Germline lookup yields CDR1 LNHNV and CDR2 YYDKDF (reference sequence). Trimming pared 6 bases from V and 4 bases from J, leaving 10 bases between. In DNA, the CDR3 is TGTGCCACCAGTAAGGGCTCATACAATGAGCAGTTCTTC. It translates to CATSKGSYNEQFF.

The rearrangement uses TRBV4-1 and TRBJ1-2; TRBD1 matches 8 bases. The CDR3 is made up of 15 amino acids. After removal of 3 bases from V and 0 bases from J, the junction contained 3 bases not matched to a gene. CDR1 MGHRA and CDR2 YSYEKL come from the germline V gene. CDR3 sequence reads: CASSQTGVANYGYTF. The CDR3 nucleotides are TGCGCCAGCAGCCAGACAGGGGTGGCTAACTATGGCTACACCTTC.

About this clone: One end of the junction does not line up with germline, which may come from a read error. The chain employs TRBV7-3 and TRBJ2-3; D not certain. CDR1 is SGHTA, CDR2 FQGTGA, per germline. This CDR3 contains 15 residues. The CDR3 DNA is TGTGCCAGCACCTTAATGGCAGCAAGCACAGATACGCAGTATTTT. Its translation is CASTLMAASTDTQYF.

The rearrangement uses TRBV12-5 and TRBJ2-1; TRBD1 matches 9 bases. V gave up 0 bases and J gave up 2 bases; unmatched junction bases: 14. The CDR3 is 20 residues long. CDR1 and CDR2 (germline): LGHNT, FRNRAP. The CDR3 protein is CASGLVPKLTGGIAYNEQFF. In nucleotides, the CDR3 is TGTGCTAGTGGTTTGGTACCCAAGTTGACAGGGGGAATCGCCTACAATGAGCAGTTCTTC.

The CDR3 loop is CAWNIQGDYGYTF. In nucleotides, the CDR3 is TGTGCCTGGAATATTCAGGGGGATTATGGCTACACCTTC. The J gene is TRBJ1-2, the V gene TRBV30, with 7 positions matching TRBD1. The V gene end was trimmed by 4 bases and the J gene end by 5 bases; junction bases not matched to a gene: 7. From germline, CDR1 is GTSNPN and CDR2 SVGIG (reference sequence). This CDR3 spans 13 amino acids.

The chain carries TRBV27 and TRBJ2-2; the D gene is possibly TRBD1 (6 bases). Germline assignment: CDR1 MNHEY and CDR2 SMNVEV (reference sequence). The length of the CDR3 is 15 residues. The V and J ends lost 3 bases and 2 bases respectively, with 10 bases between them. The CDR3 coding sequence is TGTGCCAGCAGTTTGGCACAGGGAAACACCGGGGAGCTGTTTTTT. This encodes CASSLAQGNTGELFF.

The chain couples TRBV4-3 to TRBJ2-3, with TRBD2 matching over 8 bases. The germline CDR1 and CDR2 sequences are LGHNA and YSLEER. The CDR3 totals 15 residues. With V trimmed by 6 bases and J by 4 bases, 9 bases remained unmatched. The CDR3 DNA sequence: TGCGCCAGCAGGAGCCTAGCGGGTGACGCAGATACGCAGTATTTT. Protein product: CASRSLAGDADTQYF.

The rearrangement joins TRBV21-1 to TRBJ2-5; TRBD1, the D gene given by the table, was not confirmed from the DNA. TRBV21-1 corresponds to a pseudogene. The CDR3 has 19 amino acids. In DNA, the CDR3 is TGTGCCAGCAGCCGCCGGGACAGTAACTTTGAAAGTACCTGGGAGACCCAGTACTTC. Translating gives CASSRRDSNFESTWETQYF.

A word on this clone: The junction shows a germline mismatch at one end, possibly a read error. The chain couples TRBV6-6 to TRBJ1-2; D gene uncertain. This CDR3 has 12 residues. Per the germline V gene, CDR1 is MNHNY and CDR2 is SVGAGI (reference sequence). CDR3 loop: CASSYSETVRSF. As DNA, the CDR3 is TGTGCCAGCAGTTACTCGGAGACTGTTCGCTCCTTC.

V gene TRBV7-2 combines with J gene TRBJ1-5; the match to TRBD1 covers 10 bases. Germline values: CDR1 SGHTA, CDR2 FQGNSA. The CDR3 runs to 16 residues. V trimming: 1 base; J trimming: 7 bases; junction bases outside the gene matches: 7. CDR3 coding DNA: TGTGCCAGCAGCTTAGTAGGGACAGGGGCGGGACAGCCCCAGCATTTT. Translation: CASSLVGTGAGQPQHF.

The chain combines TRBV7-9 with TRBJ1-1, with D tentatively TRBD1 (6 bases). This CDR3 is built from 15 residues. The V gene lost 0 bases and the J gene lost 5 bases, with 13 bases spanning the gap. Germline CDR1 and CDR2: SEHNR and FQNEAQ (reference sequence). This CDR3 reads CASSLALQGRTEAFF. CDR3 nucleotides: TGTGCCAGCAGCTTAGCCCTTCAGGGGAGGACTGAAGCTTTCTTT.

The chain carries TRBV18 and TRBJ2-6, with a possible D match to TRBD1 (5 bases). Trimming took off 2 bases at V and 0 bases at J, with 5 bases between the two ends. Germline V gives CDR1 KGHSH, CDR2 LQKENI. This CDR3 is 15 amino acids long. CDR3 nucleotide sequence: TGTGCCAGCTCACCAGACAGCTCTGGGGCCAACGTCCTGACTTTC. It codes for CASSPDSSGANVLTF.